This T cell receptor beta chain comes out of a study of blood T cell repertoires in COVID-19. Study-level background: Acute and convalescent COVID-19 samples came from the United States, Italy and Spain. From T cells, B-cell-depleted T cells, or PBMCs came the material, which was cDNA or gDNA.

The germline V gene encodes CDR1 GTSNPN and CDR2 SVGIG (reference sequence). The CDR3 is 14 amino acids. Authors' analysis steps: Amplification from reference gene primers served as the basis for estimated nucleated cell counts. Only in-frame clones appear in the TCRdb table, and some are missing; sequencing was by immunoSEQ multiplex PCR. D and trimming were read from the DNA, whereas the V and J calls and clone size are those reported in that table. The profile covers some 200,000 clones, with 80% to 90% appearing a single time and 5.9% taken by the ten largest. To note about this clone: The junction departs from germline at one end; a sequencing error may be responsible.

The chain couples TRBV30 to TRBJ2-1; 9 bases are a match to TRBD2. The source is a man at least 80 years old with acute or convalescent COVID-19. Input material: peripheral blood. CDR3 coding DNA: TGTGCCTGGAGCGAAGCGGGAGGATACAGTGAGCAGTTCTTC. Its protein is CAWSEAGGYSEQFF.